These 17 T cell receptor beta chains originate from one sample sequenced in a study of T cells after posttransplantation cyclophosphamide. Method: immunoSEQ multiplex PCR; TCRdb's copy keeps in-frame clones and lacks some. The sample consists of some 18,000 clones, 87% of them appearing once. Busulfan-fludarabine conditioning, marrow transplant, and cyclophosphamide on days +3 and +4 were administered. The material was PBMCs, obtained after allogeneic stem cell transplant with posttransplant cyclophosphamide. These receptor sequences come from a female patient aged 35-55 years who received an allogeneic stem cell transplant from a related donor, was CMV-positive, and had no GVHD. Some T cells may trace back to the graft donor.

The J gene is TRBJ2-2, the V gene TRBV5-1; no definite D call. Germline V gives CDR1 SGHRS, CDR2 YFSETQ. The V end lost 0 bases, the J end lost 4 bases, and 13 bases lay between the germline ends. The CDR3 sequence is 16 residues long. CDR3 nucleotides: TGCGCCAGCAGCTTGGAAATTAGACTTGCCACCGGGGAGCTGTTTTTT. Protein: CASSLEIRLATGELFF.

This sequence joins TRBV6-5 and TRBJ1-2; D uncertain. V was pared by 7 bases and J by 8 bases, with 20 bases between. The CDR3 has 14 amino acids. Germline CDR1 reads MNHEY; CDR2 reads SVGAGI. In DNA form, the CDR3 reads TGTGCCAGCACTAGATGGGAGCAAATCCGAGGCTACACCTTC. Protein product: CASTRWEQIRGYTF.

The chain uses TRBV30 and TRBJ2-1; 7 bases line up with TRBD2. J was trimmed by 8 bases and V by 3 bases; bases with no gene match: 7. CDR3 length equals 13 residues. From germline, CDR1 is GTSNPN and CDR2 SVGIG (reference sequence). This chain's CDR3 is CAWRALALHEQFF. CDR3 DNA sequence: TGTGCCTGGAGGGCACTAGCGTTACATGAGCAGTTCTTC.

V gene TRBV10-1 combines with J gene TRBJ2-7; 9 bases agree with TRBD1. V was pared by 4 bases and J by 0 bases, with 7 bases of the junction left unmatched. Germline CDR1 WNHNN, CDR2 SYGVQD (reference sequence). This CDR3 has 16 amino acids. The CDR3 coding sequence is TGCGCCAGCAGTGCCTCCGGGACAGGGTCCTCCTACGAGCAGTACTTC. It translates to CASSASGTGSSYEQYF.

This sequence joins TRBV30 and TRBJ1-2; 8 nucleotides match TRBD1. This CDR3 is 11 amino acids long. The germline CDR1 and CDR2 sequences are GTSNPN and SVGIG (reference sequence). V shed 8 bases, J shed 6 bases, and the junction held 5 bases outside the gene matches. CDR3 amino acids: CATSRGHGYTF. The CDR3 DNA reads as TGTGCCACGAGCAGGGGGCATGGCTACACCTTC.

This CDR3 reads CASSLSISSGNTIYF. CDR3 nucleotides: TGCGCCAGCAGCTTGAGCATTAGCTCTGGAAACACCATATATTTT. The chain combines TRBV5-1 with TRBJ1-3; D call uncertain. The V gene lost 1 base and the J gene lost 0 bases, with 8 bases spanning the gap. Germline V gene sequence: CDR1 SGHRS, CDR2 YFSETQ. This CDR3 has 15 residues.

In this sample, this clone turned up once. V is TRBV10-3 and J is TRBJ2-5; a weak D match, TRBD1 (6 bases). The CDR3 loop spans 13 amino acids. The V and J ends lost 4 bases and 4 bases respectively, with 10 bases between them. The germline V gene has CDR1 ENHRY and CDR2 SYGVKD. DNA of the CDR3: TGTGCCATCAGTGGGGCAGGGGTAGAGACCCAGTACTTC. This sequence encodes CAISGAGVETQYF.

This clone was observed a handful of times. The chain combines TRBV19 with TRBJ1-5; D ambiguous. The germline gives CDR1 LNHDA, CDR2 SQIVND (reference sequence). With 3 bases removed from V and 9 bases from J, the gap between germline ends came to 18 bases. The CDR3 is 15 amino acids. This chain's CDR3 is CASSIDTGPVMPQHF. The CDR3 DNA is TGTGCCAGTAGTATCGACACCGGTCCGGTGATGCCCCAGCATTTT.

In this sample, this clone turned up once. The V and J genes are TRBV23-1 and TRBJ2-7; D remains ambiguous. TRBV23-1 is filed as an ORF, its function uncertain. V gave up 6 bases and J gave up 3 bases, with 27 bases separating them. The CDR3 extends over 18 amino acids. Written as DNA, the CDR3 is TGCGCCAGCAGCCGAATGCGCGATACTTGTTTGGTAAACTACGAGCAGTACTTC. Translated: CASSRMRDTCLVNYEQYF.

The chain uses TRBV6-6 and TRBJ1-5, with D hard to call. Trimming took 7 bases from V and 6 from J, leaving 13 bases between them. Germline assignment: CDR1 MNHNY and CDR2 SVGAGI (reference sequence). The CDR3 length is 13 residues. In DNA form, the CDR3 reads TGTGCCAGCACCGACTCCGCCCCTCAGCCCCAGCATTTT. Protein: CASTDSAPQPQHF.

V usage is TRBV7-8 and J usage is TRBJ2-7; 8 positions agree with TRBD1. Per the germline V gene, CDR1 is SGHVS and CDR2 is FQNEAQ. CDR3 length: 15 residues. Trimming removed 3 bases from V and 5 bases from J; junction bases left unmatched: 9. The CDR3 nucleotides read TGTGCCAGCAGCTTCCCCGGGGGCAGGGGGCACGAGCAGTACTTC. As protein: CASSFPGGRGHEQYF. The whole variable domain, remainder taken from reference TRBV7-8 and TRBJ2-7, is GAGVSQSPRYKVAKRGQDVALRCDPISGHVSLFWYQQALGQGPEFLTYFQNEAQLDKSGLPSDRFFAERPEGSVSTLKIQRTQQEDSAVYLCASSFPGGRGHEQYFGPGTRLTVT.

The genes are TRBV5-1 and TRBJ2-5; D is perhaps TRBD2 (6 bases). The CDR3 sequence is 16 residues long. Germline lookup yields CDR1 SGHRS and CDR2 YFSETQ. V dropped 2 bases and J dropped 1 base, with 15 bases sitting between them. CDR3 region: CASSFQRRGLQETQYF. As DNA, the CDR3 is TGCGCCAGCAGCTTCCAGCGACGGGGACTCCAAGAGACCCAGTACTTC. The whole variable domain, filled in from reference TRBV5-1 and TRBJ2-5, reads KAGVTQTPRYLIKTRGQQVTLSCSPISGHRSVSWYQQTPGQGLQFLFEYFSETQRNKGNFPGRFSGRQFSNSRSEMNVSTLELGDSALYLCASSFQRRGLQETQYFGPGTRLLVL.

CDR3: CASSSRLVAGGHRTYNEQFF. The CDR3 nucleotides read TGTGCCAGCAGTTCCCGACTCGTAGCGGGAGGGCACCGAACCTACAATGAGCAGTTCTTC. This rearrangement joins TRBV27 to TRBJ2-1; 11 bases agree with TRBD2. The V gene's germline CDR1 is MNHEY and CDR2 SMNVEV (reference sequence). The CDR3 totals 20 residues. Trimming at V came to 4 bases and at J to 2 bases, leaving 16 bases not matched to a gene.

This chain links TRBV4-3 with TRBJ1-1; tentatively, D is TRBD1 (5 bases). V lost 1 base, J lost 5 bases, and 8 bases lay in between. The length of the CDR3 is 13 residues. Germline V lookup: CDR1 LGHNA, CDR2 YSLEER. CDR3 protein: CASSQVAGTEAFF. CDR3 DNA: TGCGCCAGCAGCCAAGTTGCAGGGACTGAAGCTTTCTTT.

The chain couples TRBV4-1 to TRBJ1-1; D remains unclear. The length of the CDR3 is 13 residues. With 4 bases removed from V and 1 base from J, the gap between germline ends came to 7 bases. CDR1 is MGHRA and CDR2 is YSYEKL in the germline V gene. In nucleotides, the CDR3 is TGCGCCAGCAGCCTTTCCAAGAACACTGAAGCTTTCTTT. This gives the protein CASSLSKNTEAFF.

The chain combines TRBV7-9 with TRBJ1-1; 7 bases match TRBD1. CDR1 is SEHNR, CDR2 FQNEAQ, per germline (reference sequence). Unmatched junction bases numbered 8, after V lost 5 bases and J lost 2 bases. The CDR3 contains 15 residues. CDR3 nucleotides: TGTGCCAGCAGCCCCCACAGGGGACCCAACACTGAAGCTTTCTTT. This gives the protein CASSPHRGPNTEAFF.

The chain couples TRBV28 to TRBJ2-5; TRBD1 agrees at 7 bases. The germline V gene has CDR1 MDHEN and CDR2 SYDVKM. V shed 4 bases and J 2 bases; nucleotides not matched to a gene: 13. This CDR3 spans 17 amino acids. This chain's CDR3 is CASSSDHFTGVQETQYF. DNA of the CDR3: TGTGCCAGCAGTTCGGATCATTTTACAGGGGTACAAGAGACCCAGTACTTC.